This T cell receptor (beta chain) was captured by sequencing in a study of T cells in narcolepsy. The CDR3 spans 16 residues. Trimming took 5 bases from V and 8 from J; bases not matched to a gene: 16. CDR1 LNHDA and CDR2 SQIVND come from the germline V gene (reference sequence). Measured with immunoSEQ multiplex PCR; TCRdb has only the in-frame clones, and not every one. The repertoire has 27,000 or so clones, about 89% of them found once; the top ten carry 1% to 1.3%. The chain recombines TRBV19 with TRBJ1-1; 8 bases are a match to TRBD1. This TCR was recovered from a human donor with narcolepsy. The sequenced material came from CD45RA- memory CD4+ T cells from PBMCs. The CDR3 DNA sequence: TGTGCCAGTAGTCCCGGACAGGGTTTTGAAAGGATCGAAGCTTTCTTT. Residues: CASSPGQGFERIEAFF.